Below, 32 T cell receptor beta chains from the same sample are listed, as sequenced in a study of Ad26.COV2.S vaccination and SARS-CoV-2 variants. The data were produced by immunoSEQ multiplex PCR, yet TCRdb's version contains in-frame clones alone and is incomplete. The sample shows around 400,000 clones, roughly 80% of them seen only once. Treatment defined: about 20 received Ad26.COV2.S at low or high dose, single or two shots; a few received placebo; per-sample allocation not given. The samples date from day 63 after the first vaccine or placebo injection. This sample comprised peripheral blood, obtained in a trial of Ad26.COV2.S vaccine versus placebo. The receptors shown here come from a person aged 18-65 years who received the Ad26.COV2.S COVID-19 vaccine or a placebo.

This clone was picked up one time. The CDR3 nucleotides read TGCGCCAGCAGCCAAGTAGCCGCAGGACTAAGAAAGAACAATGAGCAGTTCTTC. Translating it yields CASSQVAAGLRKNNEQFF. The chain is built from TRBV4-1 and TRBJ2-1, with D tentatively TRBD2 (6 bases). The CDR3 covers 18 residues. In germline, CDR1 is MGHRA, CDR2 YSYEKL. V lost 1 base and J lost 5, with 21 bases in between.

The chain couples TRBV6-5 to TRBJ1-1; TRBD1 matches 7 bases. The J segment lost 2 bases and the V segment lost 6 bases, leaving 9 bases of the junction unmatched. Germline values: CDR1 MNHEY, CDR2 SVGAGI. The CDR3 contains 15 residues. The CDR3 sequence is CASSRNRGSNTEAFF. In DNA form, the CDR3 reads TGTGCCAGCAGCCGGAACAGGGGAAGTAACACTGAAGCTTTCTTT.

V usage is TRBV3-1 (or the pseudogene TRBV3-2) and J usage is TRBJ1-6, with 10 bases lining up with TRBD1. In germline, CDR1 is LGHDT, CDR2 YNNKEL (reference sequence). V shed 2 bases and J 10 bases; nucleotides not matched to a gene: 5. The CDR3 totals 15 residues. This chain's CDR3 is CASSQLDRGSSPLHF. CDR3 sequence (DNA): TGTGCCAGCAGCCAACTGGACAGGGGGAGCTCACCCCTCCACTTT.

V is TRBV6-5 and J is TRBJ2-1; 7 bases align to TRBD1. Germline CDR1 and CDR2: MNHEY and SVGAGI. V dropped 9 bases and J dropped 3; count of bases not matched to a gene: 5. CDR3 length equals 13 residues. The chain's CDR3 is CASRQGSYNEQFF. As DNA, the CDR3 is TGTGCCAGTCGACAGGGAAGCTACAATGAGCAGTTCTTC.

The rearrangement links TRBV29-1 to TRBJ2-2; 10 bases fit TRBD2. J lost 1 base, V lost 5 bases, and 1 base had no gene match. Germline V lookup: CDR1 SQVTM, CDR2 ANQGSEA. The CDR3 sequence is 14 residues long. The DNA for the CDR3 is TGCAGCGTTTCTAGCGGGAGGAACACCGGGGAGCTGTTTTTT. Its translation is CSVSSGRNTGELFF.

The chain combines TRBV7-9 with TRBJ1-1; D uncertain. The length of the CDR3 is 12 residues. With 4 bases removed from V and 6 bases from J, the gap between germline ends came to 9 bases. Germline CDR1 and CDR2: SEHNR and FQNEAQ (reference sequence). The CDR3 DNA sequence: TGTGCCAGCAGCTCCCCGGCTCCTGAAGCTTTCTTT. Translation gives CASSSPAPEAFF.

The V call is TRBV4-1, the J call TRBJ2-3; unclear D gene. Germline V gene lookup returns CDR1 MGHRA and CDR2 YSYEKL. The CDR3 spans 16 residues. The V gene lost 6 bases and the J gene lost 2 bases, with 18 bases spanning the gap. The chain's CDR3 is CASSTGSATSTDTQYF. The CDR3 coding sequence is TGCGCCAGCAGTACGGGCTCCGCTACCTCCACAGATACGCAGTATTTT.

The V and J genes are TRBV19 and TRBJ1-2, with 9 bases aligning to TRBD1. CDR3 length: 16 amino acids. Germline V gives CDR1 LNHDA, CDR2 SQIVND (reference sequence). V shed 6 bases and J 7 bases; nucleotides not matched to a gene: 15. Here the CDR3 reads CASSTDRGKLVRGYTF. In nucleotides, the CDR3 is TGTGCCAGTAGCACCGACAGGGGGAAACTCGTTCGTGGCTACACCTTC.

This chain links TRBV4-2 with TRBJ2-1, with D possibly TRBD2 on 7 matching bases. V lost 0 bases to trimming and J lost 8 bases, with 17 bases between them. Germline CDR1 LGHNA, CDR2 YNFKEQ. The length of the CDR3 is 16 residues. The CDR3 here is CASSQDALGGGYEQFF. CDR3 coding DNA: TGTGCCAGCAGCCAAGATGCTTTAGGGGGGGGCTATGAGCAGTTCTTC.

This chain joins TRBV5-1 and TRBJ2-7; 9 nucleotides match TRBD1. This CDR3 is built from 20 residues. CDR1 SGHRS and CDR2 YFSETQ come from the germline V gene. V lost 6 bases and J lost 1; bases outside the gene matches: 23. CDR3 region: CASIPSQIPLRDRASYEQYF. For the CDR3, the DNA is TGCGCCAGCATTCCCTCCCAAATCCCCCTTCGGGACAGGGCTTCCTACGAGCAGTACTTC.

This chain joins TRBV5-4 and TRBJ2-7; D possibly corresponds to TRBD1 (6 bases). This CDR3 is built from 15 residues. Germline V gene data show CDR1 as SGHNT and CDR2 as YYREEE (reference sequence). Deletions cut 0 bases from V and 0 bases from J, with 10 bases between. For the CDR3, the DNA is TGTGCCAGCAGCTTGGTAGGGGACACCTCCTACGAGCAGTACTTC. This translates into CASSLVGDTSYEQYF.

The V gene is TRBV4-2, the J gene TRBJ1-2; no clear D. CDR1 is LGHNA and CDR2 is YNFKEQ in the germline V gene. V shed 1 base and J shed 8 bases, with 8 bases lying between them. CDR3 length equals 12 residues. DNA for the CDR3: TGTGCCAGCAGCCAAGTTTCGGAGGGCTACACCTTC. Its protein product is CASSQVSEGYTF.

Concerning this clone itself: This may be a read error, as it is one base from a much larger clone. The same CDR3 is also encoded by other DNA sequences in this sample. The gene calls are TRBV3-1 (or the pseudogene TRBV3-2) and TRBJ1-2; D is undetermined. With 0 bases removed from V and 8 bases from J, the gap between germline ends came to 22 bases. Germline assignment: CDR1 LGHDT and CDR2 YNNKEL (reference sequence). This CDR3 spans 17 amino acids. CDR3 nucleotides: TGTGCCAGCAGCCAAGAGAGCGGGCCACGGCCCTGGTGGGGCTACACCTTC. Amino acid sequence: CASSQESGPRPWWGYTF.

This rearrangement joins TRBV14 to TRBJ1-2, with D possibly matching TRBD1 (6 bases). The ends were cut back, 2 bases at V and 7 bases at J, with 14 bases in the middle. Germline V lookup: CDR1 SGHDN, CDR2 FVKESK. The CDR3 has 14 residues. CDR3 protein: CASSQNRVVGGYTF. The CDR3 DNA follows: TGTGCCAGCAGCCAAAACAGGGTAGTGGGTGGCTACACCTTC.

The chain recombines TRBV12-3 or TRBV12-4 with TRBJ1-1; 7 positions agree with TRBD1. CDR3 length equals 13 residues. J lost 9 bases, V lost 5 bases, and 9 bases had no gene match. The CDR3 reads CASSPAGGEKAFF. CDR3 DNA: TGTGCCAGCAGTCCCGCAGGGGGGGAGAAAGCTTTCTTT.

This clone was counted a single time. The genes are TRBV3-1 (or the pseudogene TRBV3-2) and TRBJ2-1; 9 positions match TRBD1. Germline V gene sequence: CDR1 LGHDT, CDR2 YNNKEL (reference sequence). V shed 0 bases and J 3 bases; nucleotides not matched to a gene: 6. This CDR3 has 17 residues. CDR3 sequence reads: CASSQDNRGHFYNEQFF. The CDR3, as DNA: TGTGCCAGCAGCCAAGATAACAGGGGGCATTTCTACAATGAGCAGTTCTTC.

The CDR3 is CASSLGLTNTEAFF. The CDR3, as DNA: TGTGCCAGCAGCCTCGGACTGACGAACACTGAAGCTTTCTTT. V is TRBV3-1 (or the pseudogene TRBV3-2) and J is TRBJ1-1; D unresolved. The CDR3 sequence is 14 residues long. Germline V CDR1 and CDR2: LGHDT, YNNKEL (reference sequence). Trimming stripped 4 bases from V and 1 base from J, with 10 bases between.

CDR3 nucleotides: TGTGCCGCCAGTGACTGGTCCTACGAGCAGTACTTC. Translated: CAASDWSYEQYF. The V and J genes are TRBV10-3 and TRBJ2-7; D is undetermined. Germline loops: CDR1 ENHRY, CDR2 SYGVKD. The CDR3 is made up of 12 amino acids. Trimming removed 11 bases from V and 1 base from J, with 12 bases in between.

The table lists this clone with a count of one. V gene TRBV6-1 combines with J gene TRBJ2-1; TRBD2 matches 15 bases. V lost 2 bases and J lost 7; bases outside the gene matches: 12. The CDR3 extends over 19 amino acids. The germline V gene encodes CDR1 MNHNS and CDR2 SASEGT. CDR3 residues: CASSELGLAGGPGKNEQFF. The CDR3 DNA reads TGTGCCAGCAGTGAACTCGGACTAGCGGGAGGGCCTGGAAAAAATGAGCAGTTCTTC.

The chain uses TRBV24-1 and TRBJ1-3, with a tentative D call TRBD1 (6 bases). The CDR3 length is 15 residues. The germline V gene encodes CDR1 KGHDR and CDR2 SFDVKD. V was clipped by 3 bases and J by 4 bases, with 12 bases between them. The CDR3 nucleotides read TGTGCCACCAGTGATAACAGGGTTCCAGGAAACACCATATATTTT. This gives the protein CATSDNRVPGNTIYF.

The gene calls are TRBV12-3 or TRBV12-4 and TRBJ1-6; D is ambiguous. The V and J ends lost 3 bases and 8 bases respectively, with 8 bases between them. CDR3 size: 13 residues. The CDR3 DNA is TGTGCCAGCAGTTTCTTTGGGGATTCACCCCTCCACTTT. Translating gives CASSFFGDSPLHF.

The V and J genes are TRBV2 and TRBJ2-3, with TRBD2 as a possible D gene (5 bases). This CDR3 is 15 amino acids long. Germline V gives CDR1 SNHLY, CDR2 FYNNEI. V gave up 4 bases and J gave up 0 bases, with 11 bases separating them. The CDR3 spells CASSARAVSTDTQYF. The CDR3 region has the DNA TGTGCCAGCAGTGCTAGAGCGGTTAGCACAGATACGCAGTATTTT.

CDR3 nucleotide sequence: TGTGCCAGCAGCGATGGACCGTCCTATGGCTACACCTTC. Translating gives CASSDGPSYGYTF. V usage is TRBV28 and J usage is TRBJ1-2, with no clear D. Germline values: CDR1 MDHEN, CDR2 SYDVKM. V was pared by 6 bases and J by 4 bases, with 12 bases between. The CDR3 extends over 13 amino acids.

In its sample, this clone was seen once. CDR3 region: CASRTLGRNGYTF. In nucleotides, the CDR3 is TGTGCCAGCAGAACCCTGGGGAGGAATGGCTACACCTTC. The chain combines TRBV28 with TRBJ1-2; no clear D. Looked up from germline, CDR1 is MDHEN and CDR2 is SYDVKM. V was pared by 6 bases and J by 6 bases, with 14 bases between. The CDR3 length is 13 residues.

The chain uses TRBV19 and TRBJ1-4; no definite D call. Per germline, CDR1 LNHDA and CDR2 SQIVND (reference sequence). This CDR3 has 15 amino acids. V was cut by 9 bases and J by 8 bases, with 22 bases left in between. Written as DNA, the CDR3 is TGTGCCAGCATCAATCGTTACCAGGCGGGAGAAAAACTGTTTTTT. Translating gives CASINRYQAGEKLFF.

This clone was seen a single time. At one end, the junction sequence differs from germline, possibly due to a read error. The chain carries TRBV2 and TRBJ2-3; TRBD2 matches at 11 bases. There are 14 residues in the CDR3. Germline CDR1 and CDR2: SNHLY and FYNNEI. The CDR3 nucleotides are TGTGCCAGCACGGGGACTAGCGGCACAAATACGCAGTATTTT. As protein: CASTGTSGTNTQYF.

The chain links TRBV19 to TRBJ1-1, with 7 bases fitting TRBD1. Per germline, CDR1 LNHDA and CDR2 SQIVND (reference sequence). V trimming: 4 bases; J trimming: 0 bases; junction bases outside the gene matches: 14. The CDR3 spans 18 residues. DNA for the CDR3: TGTGCCAGTAGTACGAGCGGACAGGTTCCCTCCATGAACACTGAAGCTTTCTTT. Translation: CASSTSGQVPSMNTEAFF.

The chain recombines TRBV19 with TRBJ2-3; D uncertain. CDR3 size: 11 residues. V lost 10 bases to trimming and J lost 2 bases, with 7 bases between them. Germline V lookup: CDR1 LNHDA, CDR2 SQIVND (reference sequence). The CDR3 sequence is CAIRDTDTQYF. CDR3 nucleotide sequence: TGTGCCATTAGGGACACAGATACGCAGTATTTT.

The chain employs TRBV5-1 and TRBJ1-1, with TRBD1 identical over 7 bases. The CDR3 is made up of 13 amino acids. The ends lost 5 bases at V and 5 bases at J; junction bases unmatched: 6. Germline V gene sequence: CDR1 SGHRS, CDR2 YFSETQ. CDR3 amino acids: CASRRQGVTEAFF. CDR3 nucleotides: TGCGCCAGCAGGCGGCAGGGGGTAACTGAAGCTTTCTTT.

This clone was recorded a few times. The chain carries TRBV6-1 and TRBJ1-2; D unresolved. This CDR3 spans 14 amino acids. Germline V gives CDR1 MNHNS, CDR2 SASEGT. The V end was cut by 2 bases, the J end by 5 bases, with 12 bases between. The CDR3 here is CASSELGVGYGYTF. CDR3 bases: TGTGCCAGCAGTGAACTCGGGGTCGGGTATGGCTACACCTTC.

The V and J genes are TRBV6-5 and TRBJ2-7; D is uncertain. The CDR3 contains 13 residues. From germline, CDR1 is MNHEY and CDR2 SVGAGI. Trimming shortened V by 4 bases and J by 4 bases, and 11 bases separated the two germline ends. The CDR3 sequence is CASSFPSLYEQYF. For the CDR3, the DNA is TGTGCCAGCAGTTTCCCCAGTTTGTACGAGCAGTACTTC.

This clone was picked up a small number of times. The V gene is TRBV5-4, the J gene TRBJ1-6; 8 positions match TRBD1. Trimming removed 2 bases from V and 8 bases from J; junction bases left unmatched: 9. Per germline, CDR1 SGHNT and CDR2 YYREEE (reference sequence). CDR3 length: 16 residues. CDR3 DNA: TGTGCCAGCAGCTTAGGTGGACAGGGCGCAGATTCACCCCTCCACTTT. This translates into CASSLGGQGADSPLHF. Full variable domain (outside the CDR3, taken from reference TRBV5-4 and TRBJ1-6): ETGVTQSPTHLIKTRGQQVTLRCSSQSGHNTVSWYQQALGQGPQFIFQYYREEENGRGNFPPRFSGLQFPNYSSELNVNALELDDSALYLCASSLGGQGADSPLHFGNGTRLTVT.